This T cell receptor beta chain emerged from a study of T cell changes during pregnancy in multiple sclerosis. Germline values: CDR1 MDHEN, CDR2 SYDVKM. This CDR3 spans 17 amino acids. Trimming cost V 3 bases and J 3 bases; bases outside gene matches: 4. Clones were sequenced by immunoSEQ multiplex PCR, and TCRdb holds only the in-frame ones, with some missing. The data contain just under 35,000 clones, approximately 91% of them singletons. This TCR derives from a female donor in good health, enrolled as a control in a pregnancy study. Sequencing used peripheral blood, obtained in the second trimester of pregnancy. This chain joins TRBV28 and TRBJ2-1, with 14 bases that match TRBD2. The CDR3: CASSFLTSGRVYNEQFF. DNA for the CDR3: TGTGCCAGCAGTTTCCTGACTAGCGGGAGGGTCTACAATGAGCAGTTCTTC.